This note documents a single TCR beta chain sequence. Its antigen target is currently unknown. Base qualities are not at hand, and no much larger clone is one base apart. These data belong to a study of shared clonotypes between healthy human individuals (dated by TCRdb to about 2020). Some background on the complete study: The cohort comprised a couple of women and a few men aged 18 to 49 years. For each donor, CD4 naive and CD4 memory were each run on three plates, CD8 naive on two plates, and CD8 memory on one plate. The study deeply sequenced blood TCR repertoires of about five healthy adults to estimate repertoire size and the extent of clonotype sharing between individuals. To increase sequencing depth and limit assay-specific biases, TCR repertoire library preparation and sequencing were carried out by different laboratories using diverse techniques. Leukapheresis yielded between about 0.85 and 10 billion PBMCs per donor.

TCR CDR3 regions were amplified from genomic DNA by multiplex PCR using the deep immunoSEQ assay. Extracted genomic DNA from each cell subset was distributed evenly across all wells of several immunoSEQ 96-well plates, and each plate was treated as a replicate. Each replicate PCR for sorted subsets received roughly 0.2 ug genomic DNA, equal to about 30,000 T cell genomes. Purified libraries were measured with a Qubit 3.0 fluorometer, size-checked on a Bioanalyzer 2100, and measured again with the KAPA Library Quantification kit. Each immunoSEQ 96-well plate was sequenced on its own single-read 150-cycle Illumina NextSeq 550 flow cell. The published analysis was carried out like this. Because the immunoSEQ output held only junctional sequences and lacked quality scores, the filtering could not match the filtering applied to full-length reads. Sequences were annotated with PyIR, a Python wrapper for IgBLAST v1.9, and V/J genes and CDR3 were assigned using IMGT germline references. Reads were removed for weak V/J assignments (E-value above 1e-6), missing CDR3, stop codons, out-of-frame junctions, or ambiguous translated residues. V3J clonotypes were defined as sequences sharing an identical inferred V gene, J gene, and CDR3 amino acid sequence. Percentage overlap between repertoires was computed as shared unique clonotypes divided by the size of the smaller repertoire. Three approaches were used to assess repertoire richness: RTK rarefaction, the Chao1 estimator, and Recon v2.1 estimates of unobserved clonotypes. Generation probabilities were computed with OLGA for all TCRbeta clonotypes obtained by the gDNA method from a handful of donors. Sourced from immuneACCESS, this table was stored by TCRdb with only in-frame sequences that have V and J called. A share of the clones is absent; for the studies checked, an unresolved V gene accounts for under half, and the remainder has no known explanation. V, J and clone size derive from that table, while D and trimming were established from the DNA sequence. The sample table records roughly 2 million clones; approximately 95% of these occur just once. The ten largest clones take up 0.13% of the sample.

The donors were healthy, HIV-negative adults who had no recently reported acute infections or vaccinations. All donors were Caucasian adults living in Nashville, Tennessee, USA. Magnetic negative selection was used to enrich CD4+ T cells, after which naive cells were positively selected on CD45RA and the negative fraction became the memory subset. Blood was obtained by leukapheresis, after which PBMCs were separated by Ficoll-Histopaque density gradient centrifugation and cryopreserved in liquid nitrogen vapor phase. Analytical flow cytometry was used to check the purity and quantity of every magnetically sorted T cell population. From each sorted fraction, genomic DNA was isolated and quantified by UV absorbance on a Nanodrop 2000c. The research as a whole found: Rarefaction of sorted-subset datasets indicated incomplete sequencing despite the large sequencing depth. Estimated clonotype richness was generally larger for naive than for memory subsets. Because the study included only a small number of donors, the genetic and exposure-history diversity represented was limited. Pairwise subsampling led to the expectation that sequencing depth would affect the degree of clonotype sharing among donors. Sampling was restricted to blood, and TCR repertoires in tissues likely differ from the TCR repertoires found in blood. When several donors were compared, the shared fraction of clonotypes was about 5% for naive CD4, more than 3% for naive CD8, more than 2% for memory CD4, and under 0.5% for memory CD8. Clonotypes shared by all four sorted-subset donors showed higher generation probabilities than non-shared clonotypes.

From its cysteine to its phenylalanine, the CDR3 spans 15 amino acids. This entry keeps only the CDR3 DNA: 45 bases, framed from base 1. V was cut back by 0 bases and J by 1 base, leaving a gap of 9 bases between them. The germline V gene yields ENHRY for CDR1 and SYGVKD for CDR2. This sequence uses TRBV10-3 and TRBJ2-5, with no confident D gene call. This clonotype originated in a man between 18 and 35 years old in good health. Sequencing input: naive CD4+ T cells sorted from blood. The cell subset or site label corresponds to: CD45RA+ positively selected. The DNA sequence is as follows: TGTGCCATCAGTGAGTCCGGGCTAACCCAAGAGACCCAGTACTTC. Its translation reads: CAISESGLTQETQYF.